The 28 T cell receptor beta chains below come from one sample, sequenced in a study of cytomegalovirus exposure and HLA in healthy donors. A multiplex PCR was run with 60 Vbeta primers and 13 Jbeta primers. The method was immunoSEQ multiplex PCR; TCRdb's version includes in-frame clones alone and lacks a portion of them. This sample carries 95,000 to 100,000 clones, over 65% of them seen once, and the ten largest clones take 1.8%. The sample comprised PBMCs. These receptors originate from a male donor in good health and CMV-seronegative.

This chain uses TRBV7-9 with TRBJ1-2; 7 nucleotides align to TRBD1. Per germline, CDR1 SEHNR and CDR2 FQNEAQ (reference sequence). The CDR3 length is 14 residues. Losses at the gene ends were 2 bases for V and 7 bases for J; bases not matched to a gene: 7. DNA for the CDR3: TGTGCCAGCAGCTTACGACAGGGCCGGACTGGCTACACCTTC. As protein: CASSLRQGRTGYTF.

CDR3 protein: CASSHGSSYNEQFF. CDR3 coding DNA: TGCGCCAGCAGCCACGGGAGCTCCTACAATGAGCAGTTCTTC. This chain joins TRBV4-1 and TRBJ2-1; TRBD2 is a possible D gene (6 bases). From germline, CDR1 is MGHRA and CDR2 YSYEKL. CDR3 length: 14 amino acids. V lost 3 bases and J lost 0, with 6 bases in between.

This chain uses TRBV11-3 with TRBJ2-7; the D is unclear. The CDR3 spans 16 residues. The V end was cut by 5 bases, the J end by 0 bases, with 17 bases between. CDR1 is SGHNT, CDR2 YENEEA, per germline. DNA of the CDR3: TGTGCCAGCAGCCCCGGGTCCACGGAAGTCTCCTACGAGCAGTACTTC. Its translation: CASSPGSTEVSYEQYF.

The gene calls are TRBV6-1 and TRBJ2-7; 8 nucleotides align to TRBD2. CDR3 length: 15 amino acids. The germline V gene encodes CDR1 MNHNS and CDR2 SASEGT. Germline trimming cut 5 bases from V and 4 bases from J; bases unmatched to any gene: 10. This CDR3 is CASSLLPGLEYEQYF. CDR3 nucleotide sequence: TGTGCCAGCAGTCTCCTACCGGGACTAGAATACGAGCAGTACTTC.

This clone has a handful of counts. The genes are TRBV7-2 and TRBJ2-3, with 11 bases aligning to TRBD2. Germline trimming cut 6 bases from V and 0 bases from J; bases unmatched to any gene: 2. CDR1 and CDR2 from the germline V gene are SGHTA and FQGNSA. The CDR3 loop spans 15 amino acids. The CDR3 here is CASRGTSGSTDTQYF. CDR3 bases: TGTGCCAGCAGAGGGACTAGCGGTAGCACAGATACGCAGTATTTT.

The chain joins TRBV4-1 to TRBJ2-1, with 8 bases lining up with TRBD2. J lost 0 bases, V lost 0 bases, and 19 bases had no gene match. This CDR3 is 22 amino acids long. Germline assignment: CDR1 MGHRA and CDR2 YSYEKL. The chain's CDR3 is CASSQDRDGRAGPTRSYNEQFF. CDR3 nucleotide sequence: TGCGCCAGCAGCCAAGATCGGGACGGGAGGGCCGGCCCAACCCGCTCCTACAATGAGCAGTTCTTC.

This sequence joins TRBV28 and TRBJ1-5; 9 positions agree with TRBD1. Germline trimming cut 6 bases from V and 4 bases from J; bases unmatched to any gene: 19. The CDR3 loop spans 19 amino acids. Germline-derived CDR1 and CDR2 are MDHEN and SYDVKM. CDR3 sequence reads: CASSSWGTGKVERNQPQHF. CDR3 bases: TGTGCCAGCAGCTCCTGGGGGACAGGGAAGGTCGAGCGTAATCAGCCCCAGCATTTT.

This clone was observed a few times. The chain has TRBV7-2 and TRBJ1-1; 7 bases map to TRBD1. With V trimmed by 5 bases and J by 2 bases, 8 bases remained unmatched. This CDR3 contains 15 residues. CDR1 is SGHTA and CDR2 is FQGNSA in the germline V gene. CDR3 sequence: CASSPVGQRNTEAFF. CDR3 bases: TGTGCCAGCAGCCCAGTGGGACAGCGTAACACTGAAGCTTTCTTT.

Comment on this clone: The germline gene is not matched at one end of the junction; a read error may be the cause. The chain uses TRBV2 and TRBJ2-2; TRBD1 aligns across 7 bases. This CDR3 has 16 amino acids. In germline, CDR1 is SNHLY, CDR2 FYNNEI. The CDR3 DNA follows: TGTGCCAGCAGCCGCTCGGACCTCAGGGGGACCGGGGAGCTGCTTTTT. This codes for CASSRSDLRGTGELLF.

V and J are TRBV28 and TRBJ2-3, with D uncertain. V gave up 7 bases and J gave up 0 bases, with 8 bases separating them. The CDR3 sequence is 13 residues long. CDR1 MDHEN and CDR2 SYDVKM come from the germline V gene. The CDR3 spells CASNWPSTDTQYF. The CDR3 region has the DNA TGTGCCAGCAATTGGCCCAGCACAGATACGCAGTATTTT.

V and J are TRBV5-1 and TRBJ2-1; the match to TRBD2 covers 8 bases. Germline V CDR1 and CDR2: SGHRS, YFSETQ. Trimming took 0 bases from V and 7 from J; bases not matched to a gene: 9. CDR3 length equals 16 residues. CDR3 residues: CASSLEERELGNEQFF. Written as DNA, the CDR3 is TGCGCCAGCAGCTTGGAGGAGCGGGAGCTAGGAAATGAGCAGTTCTTC. Together with reference TRBV5-1 and TRBJ2-1, the CDR3 gives the full variable domain: KAGVTQTPRYLIKTRGQQVTLSCSPISGHRSVSWYQQTPGQGLQFLFEYFSETQRNKGNFPGRFSGRQFSNSRSEMNVSTLELGDSALYLCASSLEERELGNEQFFGPGTRLTVL.

CDR3 sequence: CASSLLGTGKRYEQYF. CDR3 bases: TGTGCCAGCAGTTTACTCGGGACAGGGAAGCGCTACGAGCAGTACTTC. J is TRBJ2-7 and V is TRBV27; 9 bases map to TRBD1. This CDR3 has 16 residues. The germline CDR1 and CDR2 sequences are MNHEY and SMNVEV (reference sequence). With 2 bases clipped from V and 3 bases from J, the junction kept 8 bases outside the gene matches.

V and J are TRBV7-2 and TRBJ2-7; 12 nucleotides match TRBD1. Germline lookup yields CDR1 SGHTA and CDR2 FQGNSA. The trim removed 2 bases at V and 4 bases at J, leaving 9 bases unmatched. This CDR3 contains 17 residues. The CDR3 loop reads CASSLMSGQGAAYEQYF. The CDR3 coding sequence is TGTGCCAGCAGCTTAATGTCGGGACAGGGGGCAGCTTACGAGCAGTACTTC.

The J gene is TRBJ1-4, the V gene TRBV28; tentative D call: TRBD1 (5 bases). This CDR3 is 16 amino acids long. Germline V gene sequence: CDR1 MDHEN, CDR2 SYDVKM. The V gene lost 5 bases and the J gene lost 0 bases, with 13 bases spanning the gap. CDR3 loop: CASSTRTSATNEKLFF. The CDR3 nucleotides are TGTGCCAGCAGTACACGGACAAGTGCAACTAATGAAAAACTGTTTTTT.

This sequence joins TRBV5-4 and TRBJ2-5; D not resolved. Per the germline V gene, CDR1 is SGHNT and CDR2 is YYREEE (reference sequence). The CDR3 runs to 15 residues. Trimming cost V 1 base and J 1 base, with 11 bases left between them. CDR3 loop: CASSLLRHTQETQYF. The CDR3 DNA follows: TGTGCCAGCAGCTTGTTGCGCCATACCCAAGAGACCCAGTACTTC.

This chain connects TRBV13 to TRBJ2-3; D gene ambiguous. The CDR3 sequence is 17 residues long. The V end lost 4 bases, the J end lost 0 bases, and 17 bases lay between the germline ends. Germline loops: CDR1 PRHDT, CDR2 FYEKMQ (reference sequence). The DNA of the CDR3 is TGTGCCAGCAGCTCTACAGAAGTCTCCAGTAGCACAGATACGCAGTATTTT. It codes for CASSSTEVSSSTDTQYF. The whole variable domain, filled in from reference TRBV13 and TRBJ2-3, reads AAGVIQSPRHLIKEKRETATLKCYPIPRHDTVYWYQQGPGQDPQFLISFYEKMQSDKGSIPDRFSAQQFSDYHSELNMSSLELGDSALYFCASSSTEVSSSTDTQYFGPGTRLTVL.

The chain carries TRBV7-6 and TRBJ1-2, with D possibly being TRBD1 (6 bases). The CDR3 length is 16 residues. V lost 5 bases to trimming and J lost 3 bases, with 19 bases between them. Germline CDR1 reads SGHVS; CDR2 reads FNYEAQ. CDR3 loop: CASSRQAQTLDYGYTF. The CDR3 region has the DNA TGTGCCAGCAGCCGACAGGCACAAACCCTTGACTATGGCTACACCTTC. The variable domain in full, completed from reference TRBV7-6 and TRBJ1-2, reads GAGVSQSPRYKVTKRGQDVALRCDPISGHVSLYWYRQALGQGPEFLTYFNYEAQQDKSGLPNDRFSAERPEGSISTLTIQRTEQRDSAMYRCASSRQAQTLDYGYTFGSGTRLTVV.

V is TRBV9 and J is TRBJ2-2, with a possible D match to TRBD1 (6 bases). V was shortened by 0 bases and J by 11 bases, with 11 bases between the two germline ends. The CDR3 consists of 13 residues. In germline, CDR1 is SGDLS, CDR2 YYNGEE. The CDR3, as DNA: TGTGCCAGCAGCGTAGACCCGGGACAAGAGCTGTTTTTT. Translating it yields CASSVDPGQELFF. Full variable domain (missing parts from reference TRBV9 and TRBJ2-2): DSGVTQTPKHLITATGQRVTLRCSPRSGDLSVYWYQQSLDQGLQFLIQYYNGEERAKGNILERFSAQQFPDLHSELNLSSLELGDSALYFCASSVDPGQELFFGEGSRLTVL.

This rearrangement joins TRBV5-4 to TRBJ2-7; TRBD2 matches 10 bases. Looked up from germline, CDR1 is SGHNT and CDR2 is YYREEE (reference sequence). V gave up 4 bases and J gave up 5 bases; unmatched junction bases: 12. The CDR3 consists of 16 residues. The CDR3 DNA reads as TGTGCCAGCAGCCCTGGAGGGCTAGCGGGAGTTAACGAGCAGTACTTC. Translated, it gives CASSPGGLAGVNEQYF.

This clone was observed a few times. The chain employs TRBV28 and TRBJ2-5; D is perhaps TRBD1 (5 bases). The CDR3 length is 13 residues. With 2 bases removed from V and 5 bases from J, the gap between germline ends came to 9 bases. The V gene's germline CDR1 is MDHEN and CDR2 SYDVKM. CDR3 DNA: TGTGCCAGCAGTTTACAGGGTGCCGAGACCCAGTACTTC. Translation gives CASSLQGAETQYF.

The chain carries TRBV28 and TRBJ1-5, with no clear D. Germline values: CDR1 MDHEN, CDR2 SYDVKM. V lost 2 bases to trimming and J lost 12 bases, with 8 bases between them. There are 11 residues in the CDR3. The CDR3 region is CASSLGRGQHF. The CDR3 DNA reads TGTGCCAGCAGTTTAGGGCGTGGCCAGCATTTT.

This clone was seen just once. The chain is built from TRBV28 and TRBJ1-5; TRBD1 is a possible D gene (6 bases). This CDR3 spans 15 amino acids. V shed 5 bases and J shed 7 bases, with 18 bases lying between them. Germline V gives CDR1 MDHEN, CDR2 SYDVKM. The CDR3 protein is CASSKVGGLGQPQHF. The CDR3 nucleotides read TGTGCCAGCAGTAAGGTGGGGGGGCTCGGACAGCCCCAGCATTTT.

The V call is TRBV15, the J call TRBJ2-7; D ambiguous. With 6 bases removed from V and 0 bases from J, the gap between germline ends came to 6 bases. Germline assignment: CDR1 LNHNV and CDR2 YYDKDF (reference sequence). The CDR3 contains 12 residues. The DNA for the CDR3 is TGTGCCACCAGTGATAGCTCCTACGAGCAGTACTTC. Translation gives CATSDSSYEQYF.

The sample holds a few counts of this clone. The chain couples TRBV28 to TRBJ1-1, with TRBD1 matching 8 bases. This CDR3 spans 15 amino acids. The trim removed 6 bases at V and 4 bases at J, leaving 10 bases unmatched. In germline, CDR1 is MDHEN, CDR2 SYDVKM. Here the CDR3 DNA reads TGTGCCAGCAGATCACCGGACAGGGTCGCCACTGAAGCTTTCTTT. This encodes CASRSPDRVATEAFF.

This rearrangement joins TRBV9 to TRBJ2-1, with 13 bases that match TRBD2. Germline lookup yields CDR1 SGDLS and CDR2 YYNGEE. Trimming took 4 bases from V and 8 from J; bases not matched to a gene: 6. This CDR3 spans 15 amino acids. The CDR3 DNA reads TGTGCCAGCAGCCTCGGACTAGCGGGAGTACATGAGCAGTTCTTC. Translated: CASSLGLAGVHEQFF. Full variable domain (outside the CDR3, taken from reference TRBV9 and TRBJ2-1): DSGVTQTPKHLITATGQRVTLRCSPRSGDLSVYWYQQSLDQGLQFLIQYYNGEERAKGNILERFSAQQFPDLHSELNLSSLELGDSALYFCASSLGLAGVHEQFFGPGTRLTVL.

The J gene is TRBJ2-1, the V gene TRBV5-6, with D perhaps matching TRBD1 (6 bases). This CDR3 is 17 amino acids long. CDR1 is SGHDT and CDR2 is YYEEEE in the germline V gene. V dropped 5 bases and J dropped 0 bases, with 18 bases sitting between them. This CDR3 reads CASSPLQGQSSYNEQFF. The CDR3 region has the DNA TGTGCCAGCAGTCCCCTTCAAGGACAGAGCTCCTACAATGAGCAGTTCTTC.

This clone was counted only a few times. The sample holds other DNA sequences that translate to the same CDR3. This chain connects TRBV30 to TRBJ1-1; D is uncertain. The CDR3 runs to 12 residues. Germline V gives CDR1 GTSNPN, CDR2 SVGIG (reference sequence). V gave up 5 bases and J gave up 1 base, with 8 bases separating them. This chain's CDR3 is CAWSDGNTEAFF. The DNA of the CDR3 is TGTGCCTGGTCAGATGGGAACACTGAAGCTTTCTTT.

The sample holds a few counts of this clone. The chain has TRBV5-1 and TRBJ2-5; a possible D gene is TRBD2 (6 bases). Trimming left V 5 bases short and J 7 bases short, with 21 bases between. This CDR3 region has 15 residues. Germline CDR1 reads SGHRS; CDR2 reads YFSETQ. The CDR3 DNA reads TGCGCCAGCAGTTCGATTGTCGGGACTTCTGGGACCCAGTACTTC. Translating it yields CASSSIVGTSGTQYF.